These 21 T cell receptor beta chains came from one sample sequenced in a study of blood T cell repertoires in COVID-19. Assay used: immunoSEQ multiplex PCR; TCRdb lists only in-frame clones, some missing. The sample includes approximately 280,000 clones, around nine tenths of them seen just once. The sample consisted of peripheral blood. These receptor sequences come from a man aged 40-50 years with acute or convalescent COVID-19.

V and J are TRBV2 and TRBJ1-2; D is unresolved. Deletions cut 1 base from V and 2 bases from J, with 5 bases between. The CDR3 spans 13 residues. Looked up from germline, CDR1 is SNHLY and CDR2 is FYNNEI. The CDR3 DNA is TGTGCCAGCAGTGAAGGCGGGAACTATGGCTACACCTTC. It specifies CASSEGGNYGYTF.

The chain combines TRBV9 with TRBJ1-6; weak D call: TRBD1 (6 bases). CDR1 and CDR2 (germline): SGDLS, YYNGEE. This CDR3 region has 17 residues. Between the trimmed V and J ends, which lost 3 bases and 10 bases, there was a span of 23 bases. The CDR3 sequence: CASSASGTPRAVSPLHF. CDR3 in DNA: TGTGCCAGCAGCGCCTCCGGGACACCCCGGGCGGTGTCACCCCTCCACTTT. The full variable domain, in which reference TRBV9 and TRBJ1-6 provide the parts outside the CDR3, is DSGVTQTPKHLITATGQRVTLRCSPRSGDLSVYWYQQSLDQGLQFLIQYYNGEERAKGNILERFSAQQFPDLHSELNLSSLELGDSALYFCASSASGTPRAVSPLHFGNGTRLTVT.

The V call is TRBV5-6, the J call TRBJ1-2; 7 bases agree with TRBD1. This CDR3 region has 15 residues. V lost 4 bases and J lost 2; bases outside the gene matches: 8. Germline V lookup: CDR1 SGHDT, CDR2 YYEEEE. The CDR3, as DNA: TGTGCCAGCAGCCCTCCGACAGGGACAAACTATGGCTACACCTTC. This sequence encodes CASSPPTGTNYGYTF.

The genes are TRBV10-3 and TRBJ1-4; 8 bases agree with TRBD1. With V trimmed by 8 bases and J by 5 bases, 4 bases remained unmatched. In germline, CDR1 is ENHRY, CDR2 SYGVKD. This CDR3 region has 13 residues. CDR3 sequence reads: CAIQDRENEKLFF. As DNA, the CDR3 is TGTGCCATCCAGGACAGGGAAAATGAAAAACTGTTTTTT.

The genes are TRBV6-5 and TRBJ2-2; 8 nucleotides align to TRBD2. CDR1 is MNHEY and CDR2 is SVGAGI in the germline V gene. Unmatched junction bases numbered 1, after V lost 6 bases and J lost 7 bases. This CDR3 comprises 12 residues. Here the CDR3 reads CASSSGGGELFF. The CDR3 coding sequence is TGTGCCAGCAGCAGCGGGGGCGGGGAGCTGTTTTTT.

This clone was counted a single time. This chain links TRBV5-1 with TRBJ2-7, with TRBD1 as a possible D gene (6 bases). V gave up 2 bases and J gave up 0 bases, with 15 bases separating them. Germline CDR1 reads SGHRS; CDR2 reads YFSETQ. The CDR3 totals 16 residues. CDR3 amino acids: CASSFSGGHSSYEQYF. The CDR3 DNA follows: TGCGCCAGCAGCTTCTCTGGGGGACACAGCTCCTACGAGCAGTACTTC.

The sample holds one count of this clone. The CDR3 DNA follows: TGTGCCAGCAGCTTCAGGCGGGGGGGTTCCGGGGAGCTGTTTTTT. It yields the protein CASSFRRGGSGELFF. This chain connects TRBV5-6 to TRBJ2-2, with TRBD2 identical over 9 bases. The germline V gene encodes CDR1 SGHDT and CDR2 YYEEEE. The CDR3 covers 15 residues. Trimming took 2 bases from V and 6 from J; bases not matched to a gene: 5.

J is TRBJ1-6 and V is TRBV25-1; TRBD1 might be the D (6 bases). The germline V gene encodes CDR1 MGHDK and CDR2 SYGVNS. The CDR3 loop spans 15 amino acids. Deletions cut 1 base from V and 7 bases from J, with 11 bases between. This CDR3 is CASSESIQGNSPLHF. Written as DNA, the CDR3 is TGTGCCAGCAGTGAATCGATACAGGGAAATTCACCCCTCCACTTT.

The chain uses TRBV7-8 and TRBJ2-7; no clear D. In germline, CDR1 is SGHVS, CDR2 FQNEAQ. Trimming removed 5 bases from V and 2 bases from J, with 16 bases in between. The CDR3 contains 15 residues. The CDR3, as DNA: TGTGCCAGCAGCCGCGACTCCCTCCAGACCTACGAGCAGTACTTC. The encoded protein is CASSRDSLQTYEQYF.

The CDR3 protein is CASSEQGAPKVLHF. CDR3 sequence (DNA): TGTGCCAGCAGTGAGCAGGGGGCCCCAAAGGTTCTCCACTTT. The chain employs TRBV6-1 and TRBJ1-6; 8 bases agree with TRBD1. V shed 3 bases, J shed 16 bases, and the junction held 11 bases outside the gene matches. The germline V gene encodes CDR1 MNHNS and CDR2 SASEGT. The CDR3 is 14 amino acids.

J is TRBJ2-6 and V is TRBV5-4; TRBD1 matches at 9 bases. The V and J ends lost 6 bases and 4 bases, in that order; junction bases with no gene match: 14. This CDR3 comprises 18 residues. From germline, CDR1 is SGHNT and CDR2 YYREEE (reference sequence). The CDR3 DNA is TGTGCCAGCACCACCCCCGGGACAGGGCACTCCGGGGCCAACGTCCTGACTTTC. Its protein is CASTTPGTGHSGANVLTF.

The V gene is TRBV5-4, the J gene TRBJ1-1, with TRBD1 as a possible D gene (5 bases). The CDR3 spans 14 residues. V lost 6 bases, J lost 3 bases, and 15 bases lay in between. Germline values: CDR1 SGHNT, CDR2 YYREEE (reference sequence). CDR3 protein: CASTLAGKDTEAFF. CDR3 coding DNA: TGTGCCAGCACTCTGGCAGGGAAGGACACTGAAGCTTTCTTT.

J is TRBJ2-7 and V is TRBV2; D uncertain. The V gene lost 2 bases and the J gene lost 2 bases, with 10 bases spanning the gap. Germline CDR1 SNHLY, CDR2 FYNNEI. This CDR3 is built from 14 residues. The CDR3 region is CASSELAKPYEQYF. DNA of the CDR3: TGTGCCAGCAGTGAATTAGCCAAACCCTACGAGCAGTACTTC.

The gene calls are TRBV4-2 and TRBJ2-7, with a tentative D call TRBD2 (6 bases). The V end lost 1 base, the J end lost 3 bases, and 16 bases lay between the germline ends. Looked up from germline, CDR1 is LGHNA and CDR2 is YNFKEQ. The CDR3 loop spans 16 amino acids. CDR3 in DNA: TGTGCCAGCAGCCAAGCAGAGGGACGGGGGTTCTACGAGCAGTACTTC. As protein: CASSQAEGRGFYEQYF.

The gene calls are TRBV29-1 and TRBJ1-1, with 8 bases fitting TRBD1. V gave up 4 bases and J gave up 3 bases; unmatched junction bases: 10. The CDR3 spans 15 residues. CDR1 is SQVTM, CDR2 ANQGSEA, per germline. CDR3 nucleotide sequence: TGCAGCGTTGCCACAACAGGGGGAGGGGACACTGAAGCTTTCTTT. It specifies CSVATTGGGDTEAFF.

The chain links TRBV2 to TRBJ2-2, with 9 bases that match TRBD1. The V gene's germline CDR1 is SNHLY and CDR2 FYNNEI. The CDR3 has 14 amino acids. V shed 5 bases, J shed 5 bases, and the junction held 3 bases outside the gene matches. CDR3 sequence reads: CASSTDRGTGELFF. CDR3 coding DNA: TGTGCCAGCAGTACCGACAGGGGGACCGGGGAGCTGTTTTTT.

The rearrangement uses TRBV5-1 and TRBJ1-3; TRBD1 matches at 11 bases. Looked up from germline, CDR1 is SGHRS and CDR2 is YFSETQ. This CDR3 has 18 amino acids. J was trimmed by 2 bases and V by 0 bases; bases with no gene match: 7. CDR3 region: CASSLGDRGRGTGNTIYF. For the CDR3, the DNA is TGCGCCAGCAGCTTGGGGGACAGGGGGAGAGGGACTGGAAACACCATATATTTT.

The chain couples TRBV19 to TRBJ2-1, with D perhaps TRBD2 (5 bases). The CDR3 runs 14 residues. Trimming removed 7 bases at V and 7 bases at J, with 17 bases between. The germline V gene encodes CDR1 LNHDA and CDR2 SQIVND (reference sequence). The CDR3 loop is CASNQPGTRNEQFF. The CDR3 region has the DNA TGTGCCAGTAATCAACCGGGAACGCGGAATGAGCAGTTCTTC.

This rearrangement joins TRBV5-1 to TRBJ1-2; 10 bases are shared with TRBD1. This CDR3 spans 14 amino acids. V shed 4 bases and J 11 bases; nucleotides not matched to a gene: 11. Germline V gives CDR1 SGHRS, CDR2 YFSETQ. The CDR3 here is CASSPAGTGARYTF. CDR3 sequence (DNA): TGCGCCAGCAGCCCAGCCGGGACAGGGGCGAGATACACCTTC.

This clone was detected a few times. The chain combines TRBV5-1 with TRBJ1-1; TRBD1 might be the D (6 bases). This CDR3 contains 14 residues. V lost 4 bases, J lost 0 bases, and 10 bases lay in between. CDR1 SGHRS and CDR2 YFSETQ come from the germline V gene. CDR3 sequence reads: CASSVDSMNTEAFF. CDR3 sequence (DNA): TGCGCCAGCAGCGTGGACAGCATGAACACTGAAGCTTTCTTT.

CDR3 protein: CASSSRGQTNYGYTF. DNA of the CDR3: TGTGCCAGCAGCTCCAGGGGTCAAACAAACTATGGCTACACCTTC. The chain employs TRBV3-1 (or the pseudogene TRBV3-2) and TRBJ1-2; D is possibly TRBD1 (6 bases). V dropped 5 bases and J dropped 2 bases, with 15 bases sitting between them. The CDR3 totals 15 residues. Germline assignment: CDR1 LGHDT and CDR2 YNNKEL (reference sequence).